The clone carrying this T cell receptor beta chain occurred a few times. Its specificity is not known. This sample was taken from a study of beta chain features in type 1 diabetes. Notes on the study in general: Shorter TCRB CDR3s, moderately but significantly so, were found in Type 1 diabetes patients in all four CD4+ subsets.

Reverse transcribing all isolated RNA meant expressed TCRB transcripts were sequenced. The assay was immunoSEQ multiplex PCR, and TCRdb's table has in-frame clones only and misses some. This sample has more than 300,000 clones; roughly 12% occur once, and the top ten carry approximately 0.015%. Once sorted, every population was more than 98% pure. The sequence was collected from a young man in good health. The sample taken for sequencing was naive CD4+ T cells from blood.

The chain's CDR3 is CASSVAGTSVTDTQYF. The CDR3 region has the DNA TGTGCCAGCAGCGTAGCCGGGACTAGCGTCACAGATACGCAGTATTTT. The rearrangement uses TRBV9 and TRBJ2-3, with 10 nucleotides matching TRBD2. V dropped 0 bases and J dropped 2; count of bases not matched to a gene: 3. Germline CDR1 is SGDLS and CDR2 is YYNGEE. The CDR3 extends over 16 amino acids.